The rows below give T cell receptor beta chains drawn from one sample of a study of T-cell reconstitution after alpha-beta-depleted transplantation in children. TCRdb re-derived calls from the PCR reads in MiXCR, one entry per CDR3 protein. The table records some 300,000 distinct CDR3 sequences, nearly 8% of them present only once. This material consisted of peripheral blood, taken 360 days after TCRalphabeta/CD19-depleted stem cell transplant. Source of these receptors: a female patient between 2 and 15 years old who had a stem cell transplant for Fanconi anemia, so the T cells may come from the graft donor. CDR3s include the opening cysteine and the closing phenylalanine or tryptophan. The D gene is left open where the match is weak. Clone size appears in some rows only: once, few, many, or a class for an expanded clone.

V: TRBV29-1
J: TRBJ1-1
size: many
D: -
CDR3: CSSPGTANTEAFF
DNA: TGCAGCTCGCCAGGGACGGCGAACACTGAAGCTTTCTTT

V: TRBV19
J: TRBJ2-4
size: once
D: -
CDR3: CASKSGRVNIQYF
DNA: TGTGCCAGTAAGAGCGGTAGAGTAAACATTCAGTACTTC

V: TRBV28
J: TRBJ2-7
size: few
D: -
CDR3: CASSYPLPGSGEQYF
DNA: TGTGCCAGCAGCTACCCTCTCCCGGGGTCGGGGGAGCAGTACTTC

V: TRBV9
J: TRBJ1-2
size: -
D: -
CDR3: CASSEREVRGGYTF
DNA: TGTGCCAGCAGCGAGAGGGAGGTGAGAGGTGGCTACACCTTC

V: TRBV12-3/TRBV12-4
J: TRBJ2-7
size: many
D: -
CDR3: CASSFYLGDSYEQYF
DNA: TGTGCCAGCAGTTTCTACCTGGGGGACTCCTACGAGCAGTACTTC

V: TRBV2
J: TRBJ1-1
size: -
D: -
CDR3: CTSFPQLFGRQRNTEAFF
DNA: TGTACCAGCTTTCCCCAATTGTTCGGGCGACAGAGAAACACTGAAGCTTTCTTT

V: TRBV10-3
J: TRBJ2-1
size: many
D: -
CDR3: CAISWDPDNEQFF
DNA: TGTGCCATCAGTTGGGACCCCGACAATGAGCAGTTCTTC

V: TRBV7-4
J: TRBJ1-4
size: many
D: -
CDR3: CASSLARGLFF
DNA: TGTGCCAGCAGCTTAGCCAGGGGACTGTTTTTT

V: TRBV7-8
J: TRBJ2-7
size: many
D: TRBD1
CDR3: CASSRGQGTIYEQYF
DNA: TGTGCCAGCAGCCGGGGACAGGGAACTATTTACGAGCAGTACTTC

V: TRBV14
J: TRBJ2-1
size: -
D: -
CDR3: CASSHARDISSYNEQFF
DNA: TGTGCCAGCAGCCATGCCAGGGACATTAGCTCCTACAATGAGCAGTTCTTC

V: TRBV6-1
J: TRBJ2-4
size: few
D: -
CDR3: CASSMGPSKNIQYF
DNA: TGTGCCAGCAGTATGGGACCGTCAAAAAACATTCAGTACTTC

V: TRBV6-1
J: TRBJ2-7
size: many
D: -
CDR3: CASSRAGWDYEQYF
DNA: TGTGCCAGCAGCCGCGCAGGGTGGGACTACGAGCAGTACTTC

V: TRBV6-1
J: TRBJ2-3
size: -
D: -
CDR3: CASSEGRSGVFGTQYF
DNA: TGTGCCAGCAGTGAAGGGCGGTCAGGGGTATTTGGTACGCAGTATTTT

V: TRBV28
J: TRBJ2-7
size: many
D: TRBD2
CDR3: CASSFVAGTYEQYF
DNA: TGTGCCAGCAGTTTTGTAGCGGGGACCTACGAGCAGTACTTC

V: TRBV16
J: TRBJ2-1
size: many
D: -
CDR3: CASSQPSLLGNEQFF
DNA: TGTGCCAGCAGCCAGCCATCCTTACTAGGCAATGAGCAGTTCTTC

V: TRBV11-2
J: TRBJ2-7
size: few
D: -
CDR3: CASSLGAGNPYEQYF
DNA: TGTGCCAGCAGCTTAGGCGCAGGGAACCCCTACGAGCAGTACTTC

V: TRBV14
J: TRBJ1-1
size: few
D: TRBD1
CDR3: CASSQYRGHFTEAFF
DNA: TGTGCCAGCAGCCAGTACAGGGGCCACTTCACTGAAGCTTTCTTT

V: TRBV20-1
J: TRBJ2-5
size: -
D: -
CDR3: CSAAHRETQYF
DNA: TGCAGTGCCGCCCATCGAGAGACCCAGTACTTC

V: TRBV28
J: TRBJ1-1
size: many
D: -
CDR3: CASSFSTEAFF
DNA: TGTGCCAGCAGTTTCTCCACTGAAGCTTTCTTT

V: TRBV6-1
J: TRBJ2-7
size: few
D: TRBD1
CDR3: CASSVTGQQPYEQYF
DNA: TGTGCCAGCAGTGTGACGGGACAGCAACCCTACGAGCAGTACTTC

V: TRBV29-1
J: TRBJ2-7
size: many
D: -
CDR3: CSALSRIGSVEQYF
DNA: TGCAGCGCTCTGAGTCGGATTGGGTCCGTGGAGCAGTACTTC

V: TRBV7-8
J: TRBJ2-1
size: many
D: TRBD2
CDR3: CASSLGGGSTYNEQFF
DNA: TGTGCCAGCAGCTTAGGTGGCGGGAGCACCTACAATGAGCAGTTCTTC

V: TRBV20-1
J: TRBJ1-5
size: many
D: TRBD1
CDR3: CSARDRTGGQQPQHF
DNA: TGCAGTGCTAGAGATAGGACGGGGGGACAGCAGCCCCAGCATTTT

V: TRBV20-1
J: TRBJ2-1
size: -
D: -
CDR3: CSARGGGLNEQFF
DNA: TGCAGTGCTAGAGGGGGGGGCCTCAATGAGCAGTTCTTC

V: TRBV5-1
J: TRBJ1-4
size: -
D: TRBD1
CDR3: CASSLGTGRKEKLFF
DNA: TGCGCCAGCAGCTTGGGGACAGGGCGGAAAGAAAAACTGTTTTTT

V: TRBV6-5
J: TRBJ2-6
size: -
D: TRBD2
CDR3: CASSYRLAGGPGANVLTF
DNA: TGTGCCAGCAGTTATCGGCTAGCGGGGGGACCTGGGGCCAACGTCCTGACTTTC